This T cell receptor (beta chain) was observed in a study of blood T cell repertoires in COVID-19 (TCRdb year 2020). In terms of the full investigation: Samples covering the acute and convalescent phases of COVID-19 were provided by collaborators in the United States, Italy and Spain. A freely available public database, intended as a resource for researchers studying the immune response to SARS-CoV-2, is where the repertoires were released. The prospective study material was composed of cDNA or gDNA derived from T cells, B-cell-depleted T cells, or PBMCs. A de-identified subject ID, COVID-19 status, age in years and sex were almost always included in the sample metadata. Samples were obtained from the ongoing ImmuneRACE study (first 160 participants) and from over a thousand subjects provided by 6 global collaborators. Deeply sampled blood TCRbeta repertoires from subjects exposed to, actively infected with, or recovered from COVID-19 were included in the dataset. Where HLA class I and class II types were available, the types were taken from metadata supplied by the sample provider, not from assay-based typing.

TCRbeta CDR3 regions were amplified from genomic DNA using the immunoSEQ Assay, a bias-controlled multiplex PCR. The authors' pipeline ran thus. The number of nucleated cells in each sample was estimated from the amplification of reference gene primers within the assay. To quantify the absolute abundance of each unique TCRbeta CDR3 rearrangement, sequence reads were collapsed and filtered. For each sample, productive Simpson clonality was calculated as the square root of Simpson's diversity index across productive rearrangements. TCRdb took this table from immuneACCESS and kept in-frame rearrangements with V and J called. Such tables lack part of the clones; where checked against another copy, unresolved V genes explain under half of the gap, and the rest is unexplained. Clonal size and the V and J genes are those of that table, whereas D and trimming came from the DNA. The sample table records around 390,000 clones; 80% to 90% of these occur just once. About a tenth of the sample is taken by the ten largest.

The research as a whole found: The amount of clinical and demographic metadata varied by source and participant and was provided uncurated.

The V end gives up 4 bases and the J end 3 bases, leaving 9 bases in the junction not matched to a gene. CDR1 and CDR2, looked up from the germline V gene (reference sequence), are MNHEY and SMNVEV. The CDR3 sequence holds 15 residues, the cysteine and phenylalanine included. Solely the CDR3 DNA is kept, with 45 bases framed from the first base. Enrolling through a virtual design, the prospective study's participants ranged in age from roughly 18 to 89 years and lived across more than 20 United States geographic areas. In the prospective study, participants were assigned to cohorts based on the clinical history participants reported in a screening survey and a study questionnaire. Recovered participants in ImmuneRACE Cohort 3 were defined by two consecutive negative NP/OP PCR tests, clearance by a healthcare professional, or resolution of symptoms. In the prospective study, mobile phlebotomists collected whole blood, serum and a nasopharyngeal or oropharyngeal swab from each participant. Additional blood draws and questionnaires over an approximately 2-month period could optionally be provided by prospective study participants. Prospective study blood samples were shipped either frozen or at room temperature before DNA extraction.

Concerning this clone itself: The clone's antigen remains unknown. No much larger clone exists at a distance of one base, and base qualities are not known.

The V and J genes are TRBV27 and TRBJ2-7, with 7 bases in between that match TRBD2. The TCR was taken from a woman aged 50 to 60 who had recovered from COVID-19. Sequenced input: PBMCs or T cells enriched from blood (not recorded which). The sequenced DNA is TGTGCCAGCAGTTATAACCGGGACTACCTCTACGAGCAGTACTTC. Translation gives CASSYNRDYLYEQYF.